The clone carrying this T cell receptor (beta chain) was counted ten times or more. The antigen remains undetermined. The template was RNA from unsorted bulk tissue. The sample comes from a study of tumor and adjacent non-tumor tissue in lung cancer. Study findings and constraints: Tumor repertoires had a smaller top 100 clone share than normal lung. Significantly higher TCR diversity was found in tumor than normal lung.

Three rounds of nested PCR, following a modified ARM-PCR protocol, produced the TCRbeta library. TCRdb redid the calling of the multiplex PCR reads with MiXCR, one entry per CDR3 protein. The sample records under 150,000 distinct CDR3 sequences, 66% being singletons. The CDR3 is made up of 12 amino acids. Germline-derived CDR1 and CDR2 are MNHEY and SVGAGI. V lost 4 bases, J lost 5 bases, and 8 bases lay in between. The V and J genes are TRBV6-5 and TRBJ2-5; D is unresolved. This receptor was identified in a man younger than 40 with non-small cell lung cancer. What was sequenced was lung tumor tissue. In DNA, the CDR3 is TGTGCCAGCAGTTCCCCCCAGGAGACCCAGTACTTC. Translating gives CASSSPQETQYF.